The T cell receptor (beta chain) under discussion was sequenced for a study of T-cell reconstitution after alpha-beta-depleted transplantation in children. Molecular barcoding with unique molecular identifiers was used for the TCRbeta library. TCRdb independently ran MiXCR on the PCR reads; one entry per CDR3 protein. The table has about 830,000 distinct CDR3 sequences, 16% seen once; the top ten hold around 5.3%. Germline V gene data show CDR1 as LGHNT and CDR2 as FRNRAP. This CDR3 has 16 residues. The V end was cut by 1 base, the J end by 8 bases, with 20 bases between. This chain uses TRBV12-5 with TRBJ1-2; tentatively, D is TRBD1 (5 bases). The sample consisted of PBMCs, mostly from graft donor cells, taken 360 days after TCRalphabeta/CD19-depleted stem cell transplant. The clonotype originates from a male patient younger than 18 who had a stem cell transplant for acute lymphoblastic leukemia, so the T cells may come from the graft donor. The CDR3 coding sequence is TGTGCTAGTGGTTTGGAGGCCCTCCCAGGGTTGGAGGGCTACACCTTC. This translates into CASGLEALPGLEGYTF. Variable domain in full (rest from reference TRBV12-5 and TRBJ1-2): DARVTQTPRHKVTEMGQEVTMRCQPILGHNTVFWYRQTMMQGLELLAYFRNRAPLDDSGMPKDRFSAEMPDATLATLKIQPSEPRDSAVYFCASGLEALPGLEGYTFGSGTRLTVV.